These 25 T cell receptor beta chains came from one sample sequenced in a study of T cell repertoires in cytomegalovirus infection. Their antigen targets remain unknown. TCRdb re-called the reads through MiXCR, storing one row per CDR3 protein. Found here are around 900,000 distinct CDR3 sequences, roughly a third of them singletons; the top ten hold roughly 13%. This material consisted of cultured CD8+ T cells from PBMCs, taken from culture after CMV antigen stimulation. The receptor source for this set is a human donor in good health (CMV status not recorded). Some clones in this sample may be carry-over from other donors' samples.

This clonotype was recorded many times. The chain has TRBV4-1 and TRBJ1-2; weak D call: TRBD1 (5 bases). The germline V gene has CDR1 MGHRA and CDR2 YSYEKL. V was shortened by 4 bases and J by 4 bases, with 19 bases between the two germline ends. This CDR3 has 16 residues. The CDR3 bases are TGCGCCAGCAGCCCCCTCAGTTTGAGGGGCGTCTATGGCTACACCTTC. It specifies CASSPLSLRGVYGYTF.

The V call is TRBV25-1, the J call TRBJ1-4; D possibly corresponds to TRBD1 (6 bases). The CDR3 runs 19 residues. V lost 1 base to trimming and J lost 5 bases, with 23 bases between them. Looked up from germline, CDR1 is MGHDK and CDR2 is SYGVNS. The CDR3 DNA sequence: TGTGCCAGCAGTGAATTTTCGTCCCGGCGGGGGGACAAAAATGAAAAACTGTTTTTT. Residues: CASSEFSSRRGDKNEKLFF.

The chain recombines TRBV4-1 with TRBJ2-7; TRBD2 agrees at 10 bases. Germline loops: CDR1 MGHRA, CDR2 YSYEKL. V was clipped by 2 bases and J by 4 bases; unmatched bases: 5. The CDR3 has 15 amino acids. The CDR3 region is CASSQLSGGTYEQYF. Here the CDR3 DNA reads TGCGCCAGCAGCCAACTTAGCGGGGGGACTTACGAGCAGTACTTC.

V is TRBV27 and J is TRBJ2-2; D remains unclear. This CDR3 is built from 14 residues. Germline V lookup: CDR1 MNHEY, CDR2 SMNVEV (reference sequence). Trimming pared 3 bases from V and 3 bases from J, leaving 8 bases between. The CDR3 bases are TGTGCCAGCAGTTTTGAAGGAGACACCGGGGAGCTGTTTTTT. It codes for CASSFEGDTGELFF.

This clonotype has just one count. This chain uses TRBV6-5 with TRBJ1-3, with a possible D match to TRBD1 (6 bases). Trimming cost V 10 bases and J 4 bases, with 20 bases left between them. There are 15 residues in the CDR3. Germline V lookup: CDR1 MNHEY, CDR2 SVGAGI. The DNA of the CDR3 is TGTGCCACCTGCGGAGGGGGTTCGTCAGGAAACACCATATATTTT. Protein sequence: CATCGGGSSGNTIYF.

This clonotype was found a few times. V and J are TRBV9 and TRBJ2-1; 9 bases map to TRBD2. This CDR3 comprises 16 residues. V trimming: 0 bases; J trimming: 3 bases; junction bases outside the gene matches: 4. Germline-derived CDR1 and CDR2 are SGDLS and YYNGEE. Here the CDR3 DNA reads TGTGCCAGCAGCGTAGAGGCTAGCGGGATCTACAATGAGCAGTTCTTC. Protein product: CASSVEASGIYNEQFF.

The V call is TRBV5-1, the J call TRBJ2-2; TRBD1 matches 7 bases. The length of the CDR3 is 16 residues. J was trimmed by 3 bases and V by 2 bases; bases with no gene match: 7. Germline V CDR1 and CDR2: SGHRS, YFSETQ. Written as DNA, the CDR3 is TGCGCCAGCAGCTTTGGACAGGCTATCGACACCGGGGAGCTGTTTTTT. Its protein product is CASSFGQAIDTGELFF.

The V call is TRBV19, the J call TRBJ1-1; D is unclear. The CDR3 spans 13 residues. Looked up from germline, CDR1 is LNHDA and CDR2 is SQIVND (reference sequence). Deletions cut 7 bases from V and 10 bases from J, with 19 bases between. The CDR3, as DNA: TGTGCCAGTACCTCGGACCCTAACCTTGGAGCTTTCTTT. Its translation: CASTSDPNLGAFF. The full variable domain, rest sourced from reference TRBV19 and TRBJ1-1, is DGGITQSPKYLFRKEGQNVTLSCEQNLNHDAMYWYRQDPGQGLRLIYYSQIVNDFQKGDIAEGYSVSREKKESFPLTVTSAQKNPTAFYLCASTSDPNLGAFFGQGTRLTVV.

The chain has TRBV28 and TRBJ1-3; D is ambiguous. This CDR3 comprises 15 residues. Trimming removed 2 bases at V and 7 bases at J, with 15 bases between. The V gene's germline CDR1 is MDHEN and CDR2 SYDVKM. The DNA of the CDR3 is TGTGCCAGCAGTTTAGTTCGGAAGAAGAGTAACACCATATATTTT. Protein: CASSLVRKKSNTIYF.

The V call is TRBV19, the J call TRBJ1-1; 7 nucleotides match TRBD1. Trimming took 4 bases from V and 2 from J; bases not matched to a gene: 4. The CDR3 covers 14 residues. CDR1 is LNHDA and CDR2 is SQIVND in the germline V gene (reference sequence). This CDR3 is CASSTNRGNTEAFF. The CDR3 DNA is TGTGCCAGTAGTACAAACAGGGGAAACACTGAAGCTTTCTTT.

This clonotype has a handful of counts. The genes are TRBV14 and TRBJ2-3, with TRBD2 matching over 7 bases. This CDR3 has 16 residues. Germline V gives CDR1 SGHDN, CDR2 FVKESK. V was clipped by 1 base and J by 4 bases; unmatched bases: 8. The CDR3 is CASSQGAGRSSDTQYF. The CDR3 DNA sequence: TGTGCCAGCAGCCAAGGAGCGGGGCGTAGCTCAGATACGCAGTATTTT.

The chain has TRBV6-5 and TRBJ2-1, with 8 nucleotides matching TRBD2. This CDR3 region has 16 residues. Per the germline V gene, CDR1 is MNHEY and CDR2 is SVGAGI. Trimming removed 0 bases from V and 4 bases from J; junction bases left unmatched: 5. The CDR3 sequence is CASSYSISGTYNEQFF. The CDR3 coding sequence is TGTGCCAGCAGTTACTCGATTAGCGGGACGTACAATGAGCAGTTCTTC.

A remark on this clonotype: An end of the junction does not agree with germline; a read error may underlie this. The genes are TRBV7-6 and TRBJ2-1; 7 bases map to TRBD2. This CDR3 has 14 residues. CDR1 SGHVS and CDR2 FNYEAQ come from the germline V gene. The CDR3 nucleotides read TGTGTCAGCCGGGGCGGAGGCGGGAGCAATGAGCAGTTCTTC. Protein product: CVSRGGGGSNEQFF.

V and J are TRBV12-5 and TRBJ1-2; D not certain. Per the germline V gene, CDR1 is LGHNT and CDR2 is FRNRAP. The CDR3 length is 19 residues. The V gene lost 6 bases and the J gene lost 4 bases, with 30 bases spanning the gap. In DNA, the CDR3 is TGTGCTAGTGGCCCCTCGTTGTCGGGCCAGCCTGTGGGAGGCTATGGCTACACCTTC. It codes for CASGPSLSGQPVGGYGYTF. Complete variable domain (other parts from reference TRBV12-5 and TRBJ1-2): DARVTQTPRHKVTEMGQEVTMRCQPILGHNTVFWYRQTMMQGLELLAYFRNRAPLDDSGMPKDRFSAEMPDATLATLKIQPSEPRDSAVYFCASGPSLSGQPVGGYGYTFGSGTRLTVV.

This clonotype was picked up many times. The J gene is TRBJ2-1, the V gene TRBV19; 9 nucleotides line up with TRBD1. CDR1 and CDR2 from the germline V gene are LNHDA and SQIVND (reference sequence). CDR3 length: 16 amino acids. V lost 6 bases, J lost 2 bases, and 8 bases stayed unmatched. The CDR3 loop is CASREPGQGAYNEQFF. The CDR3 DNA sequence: TGTGCCAGTAGAGAACCGGGACAGGGCGCCTACAATGAGCAGTTCTTC. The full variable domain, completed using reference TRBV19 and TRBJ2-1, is DGGITQSPKYLFRKEGQNVTLSCEQNLNHDAMYWYRQDPGQGLRLIYYSQIVNDFQKGDIAEGYSVSREKKESFPLTVTSAQKNPTAFYLCASREPGQGAYNEQFFGPGTRLTVL.

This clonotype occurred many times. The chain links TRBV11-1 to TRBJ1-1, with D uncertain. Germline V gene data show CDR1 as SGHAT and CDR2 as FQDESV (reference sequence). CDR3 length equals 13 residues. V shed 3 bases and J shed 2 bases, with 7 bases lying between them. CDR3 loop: CASSLGFNTEAFF. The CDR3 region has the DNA TGTGCCAGCAGCTTGGGATTCAACACTGAAGCTTTCTTT. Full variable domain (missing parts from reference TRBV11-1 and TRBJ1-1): EAEVAQSPRYKITEKSQAVAFWCDPISGHATLYWYRQILGQGPELLVQFQDESVVDDSQLPKDRFSAERLKGVDSTLKIQPAELGDSAMYLCASSLGFNTEAFFGQGTRLTVV.

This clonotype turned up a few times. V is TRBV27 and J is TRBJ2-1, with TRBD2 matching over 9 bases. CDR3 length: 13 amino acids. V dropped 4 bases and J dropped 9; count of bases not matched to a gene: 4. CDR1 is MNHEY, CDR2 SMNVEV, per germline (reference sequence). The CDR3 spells CASSYSGGSEQFF. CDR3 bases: TGTGCCAGCAGTTACAGCGGGGGGAGTGAGCAGTTCTTC.

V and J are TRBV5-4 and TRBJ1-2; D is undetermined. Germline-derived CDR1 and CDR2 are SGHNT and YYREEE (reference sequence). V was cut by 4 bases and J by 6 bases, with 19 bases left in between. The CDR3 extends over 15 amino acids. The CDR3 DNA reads TGTGCCAGCAGCCCGGCCGGGTTGTTGGATGATGGCTACACCTTC. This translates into CASSPAGLLDDGYTF.

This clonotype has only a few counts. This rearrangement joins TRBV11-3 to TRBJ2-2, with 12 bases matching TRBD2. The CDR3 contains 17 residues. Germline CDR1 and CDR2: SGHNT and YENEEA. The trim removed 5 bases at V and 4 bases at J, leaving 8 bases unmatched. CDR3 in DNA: TGTGCCAGCAGCCCCCTAGCGGGGGGGCCGAGCACCGGGGAGCTGTTTTTT. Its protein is CASSPLAGGPSTGELFF.

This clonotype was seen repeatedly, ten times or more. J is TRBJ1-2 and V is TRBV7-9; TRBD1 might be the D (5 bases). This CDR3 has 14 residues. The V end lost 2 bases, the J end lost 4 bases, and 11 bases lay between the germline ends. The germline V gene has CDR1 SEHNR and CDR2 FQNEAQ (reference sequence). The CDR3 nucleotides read TGTGCCAGCAGCTTAAGGCAGGGAGGCTATGGCTACACCTTC. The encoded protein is CASSLRQGGYGYTF.

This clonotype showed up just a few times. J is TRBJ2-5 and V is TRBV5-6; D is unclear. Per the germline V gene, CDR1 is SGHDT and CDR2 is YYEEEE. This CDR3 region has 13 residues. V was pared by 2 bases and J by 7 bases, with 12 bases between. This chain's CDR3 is CASSFAREVTQYF. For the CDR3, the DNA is TGTGCCAGCAGCTTTGCCCGAGAGGTGACCCAGTACTTC.

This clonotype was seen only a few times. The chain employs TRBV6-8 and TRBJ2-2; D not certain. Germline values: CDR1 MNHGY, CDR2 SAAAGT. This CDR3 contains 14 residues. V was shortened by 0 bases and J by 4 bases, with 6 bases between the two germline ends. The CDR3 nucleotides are TGTGCCAGCAGTTACTCCTCACGCACCGGGGAGCTGTTTTTT. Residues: CASSYSSRTGELFF.

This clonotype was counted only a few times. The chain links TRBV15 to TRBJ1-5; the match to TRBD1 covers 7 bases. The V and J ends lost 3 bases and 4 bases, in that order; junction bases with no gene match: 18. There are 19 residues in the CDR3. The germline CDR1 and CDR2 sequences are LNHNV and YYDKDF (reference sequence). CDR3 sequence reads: CATSSYPQTGTEINQPQHF. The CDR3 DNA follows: TGTGCCACCAGCAGCTACCCGCAAACCGGGACAGAAATAAATCAGCCCCAGCATTTT.

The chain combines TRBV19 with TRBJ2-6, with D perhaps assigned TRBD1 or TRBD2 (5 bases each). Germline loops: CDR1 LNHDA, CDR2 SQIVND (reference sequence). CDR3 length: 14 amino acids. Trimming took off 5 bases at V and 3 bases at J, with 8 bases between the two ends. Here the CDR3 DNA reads TGTGCCAGTAGTGAGGGGCGTGGGGCCAACGTCCTGACTTTC. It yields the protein CASSEGRGANVLTF.

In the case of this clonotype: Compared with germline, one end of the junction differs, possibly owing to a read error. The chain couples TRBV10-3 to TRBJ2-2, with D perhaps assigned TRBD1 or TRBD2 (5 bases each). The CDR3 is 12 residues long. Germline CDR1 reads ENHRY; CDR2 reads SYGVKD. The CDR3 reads CAVLTVTGELFF. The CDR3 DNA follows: TGTGCCGTTCTGACAGTCACCGGGGAACTGTTTTTT.